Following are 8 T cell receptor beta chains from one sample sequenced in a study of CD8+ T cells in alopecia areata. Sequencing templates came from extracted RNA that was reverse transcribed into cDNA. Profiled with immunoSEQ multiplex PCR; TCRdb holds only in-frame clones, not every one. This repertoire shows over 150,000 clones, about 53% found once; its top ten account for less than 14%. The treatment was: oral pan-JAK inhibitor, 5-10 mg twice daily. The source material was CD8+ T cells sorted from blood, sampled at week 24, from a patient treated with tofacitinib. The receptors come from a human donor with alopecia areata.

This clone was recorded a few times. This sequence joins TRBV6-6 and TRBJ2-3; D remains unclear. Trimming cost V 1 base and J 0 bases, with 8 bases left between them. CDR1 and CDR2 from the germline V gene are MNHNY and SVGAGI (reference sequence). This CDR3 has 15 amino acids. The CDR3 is CASSYYADSTDTQYF. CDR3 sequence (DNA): TGTGCCAGCAGTTACTACGCAGACAGCACAGATACGCAGTATTTT.

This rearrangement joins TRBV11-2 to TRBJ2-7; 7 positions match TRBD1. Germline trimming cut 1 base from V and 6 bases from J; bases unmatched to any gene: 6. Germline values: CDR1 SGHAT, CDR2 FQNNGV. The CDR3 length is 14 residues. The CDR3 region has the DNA TGTGCCAGCAGCTTAGGAGACAGGGTCTTCGAGCAGTACTTC. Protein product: CASSLGDRVFEQYF. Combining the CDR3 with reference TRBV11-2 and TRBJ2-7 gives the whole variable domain EAGVAQSPRYKIIEKRQSVAFWCNPISGHATLYWYQQILGQGPKLLIQFQNNGVVDDSQLPKDRFSAERLKGVDSTLKIQPAKLEDSAVYLCASSLGDRVFEQYFGPGTRLTVT.

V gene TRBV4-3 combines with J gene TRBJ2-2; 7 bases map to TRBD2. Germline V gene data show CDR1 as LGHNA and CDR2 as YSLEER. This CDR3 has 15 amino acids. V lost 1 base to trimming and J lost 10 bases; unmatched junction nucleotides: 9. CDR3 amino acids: CASSQGSTSTVELFF. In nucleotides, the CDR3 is TGCGCCAGCAGCCAAGGGTCGACTAGCACTGTGGAGCTGTTTTTT.

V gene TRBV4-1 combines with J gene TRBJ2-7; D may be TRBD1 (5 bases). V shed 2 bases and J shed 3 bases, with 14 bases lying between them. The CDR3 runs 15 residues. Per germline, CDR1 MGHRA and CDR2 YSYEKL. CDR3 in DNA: TGCGCCAGCAGCCAACGCGACCTCGACAGCTACGAGCAGTACTTC. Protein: CASSQRDLDSYEQYF.

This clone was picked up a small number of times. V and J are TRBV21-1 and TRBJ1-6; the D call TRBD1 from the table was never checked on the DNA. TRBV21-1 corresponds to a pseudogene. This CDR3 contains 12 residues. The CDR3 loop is CASIPTGSPLHF. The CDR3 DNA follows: TGTGCCAGCATCCCGACAGGGTCACCCCTCCACTTT.

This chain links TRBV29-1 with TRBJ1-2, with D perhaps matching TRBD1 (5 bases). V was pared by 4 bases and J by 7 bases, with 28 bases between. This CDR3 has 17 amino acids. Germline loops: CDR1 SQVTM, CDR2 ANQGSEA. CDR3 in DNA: TGCAGCGTTGTAACGGGGATCCCCTCTAACTCCCAGGGTGGCTACACCTTC. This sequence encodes CSVVTGIPSNSQGGYTF.

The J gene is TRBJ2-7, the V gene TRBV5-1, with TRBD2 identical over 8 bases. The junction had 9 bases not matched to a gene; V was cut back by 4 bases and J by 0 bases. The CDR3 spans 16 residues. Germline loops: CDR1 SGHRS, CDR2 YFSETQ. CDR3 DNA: TGCGCCAGCAGCCCCGGCAGCGGGGGATTCTCCTACGAGCAGTACTTC. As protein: CASSPGSGGFSYEQYF.

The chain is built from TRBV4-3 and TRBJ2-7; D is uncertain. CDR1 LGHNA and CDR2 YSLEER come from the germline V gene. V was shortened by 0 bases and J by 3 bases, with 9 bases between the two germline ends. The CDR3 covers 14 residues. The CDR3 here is CASSQDHGVYEQYF. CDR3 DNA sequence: TGCGCCAGCAGCCAAGATCATGGGGTCTACGAGCAGTACTTC.